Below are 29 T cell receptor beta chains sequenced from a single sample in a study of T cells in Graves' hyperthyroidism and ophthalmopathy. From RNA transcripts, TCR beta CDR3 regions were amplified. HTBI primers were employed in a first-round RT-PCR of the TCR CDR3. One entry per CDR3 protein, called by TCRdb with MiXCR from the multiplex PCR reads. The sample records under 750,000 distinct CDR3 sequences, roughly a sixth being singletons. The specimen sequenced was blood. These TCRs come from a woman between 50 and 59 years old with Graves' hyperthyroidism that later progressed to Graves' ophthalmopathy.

The DNA for the CDR3 is TGTGCCAGCAGCTTAGGGGACAGGGGGGACGATCAGCCCCAGCATTTT. Amino acids: CASSLGDRGDDQPQHF. The chain joins TRBV7-9 to TRBJ1-5, with 11 positions matching TRBD1. CDR1 is SEHNR, CDR2 FQNEAQ, per germline (reference sequence). The ends lost 1 base at V and 5 bases at J; junction bases unmatched: 4. The CDR3 totals 16 residues.

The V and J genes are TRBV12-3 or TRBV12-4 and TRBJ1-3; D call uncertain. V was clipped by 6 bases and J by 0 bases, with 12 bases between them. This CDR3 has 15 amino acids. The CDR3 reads CASSIGESSGNTIYF. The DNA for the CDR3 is TGTGCCAGCAGCATAGGAGAGAGCTCTGGAAACACCATATATTTT.

CDR3 protein: CASSIRQGNMFGYTF. The CDR3 nucleotides are TGTGCCAGTAGTATACGGCAGGGGAACATGTTCGGCTACACCTTC. The rearrangement joins TRBV19 to TRBJ1-2; D may be TRBD1 (6 bases). The CDR3 totals 15 residues. V gave up 2 bases and J gave up 8 bases, with 18 bases separating them. CDR1 is LNHDA, CDR2 SQIVND, per germline (reference sequence).

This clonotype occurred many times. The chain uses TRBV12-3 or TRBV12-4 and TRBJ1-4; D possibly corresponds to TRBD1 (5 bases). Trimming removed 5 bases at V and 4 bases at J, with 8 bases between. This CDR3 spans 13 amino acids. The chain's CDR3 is CASSRQFNEKLFF. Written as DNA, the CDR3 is TGTGCCAGCAGTCGACAGTTTAATGAAAAACTGTTTTTT.

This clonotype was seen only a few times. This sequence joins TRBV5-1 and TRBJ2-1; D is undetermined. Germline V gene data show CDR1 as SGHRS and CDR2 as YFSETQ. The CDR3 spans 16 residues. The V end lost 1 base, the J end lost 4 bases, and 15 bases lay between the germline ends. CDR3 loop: CASSLSWAQRYNEQFF. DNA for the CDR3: TGCGCCAGCAGCTTGTCCTGGGCGCAAAGATACAATGAGCAGTTCTTC.

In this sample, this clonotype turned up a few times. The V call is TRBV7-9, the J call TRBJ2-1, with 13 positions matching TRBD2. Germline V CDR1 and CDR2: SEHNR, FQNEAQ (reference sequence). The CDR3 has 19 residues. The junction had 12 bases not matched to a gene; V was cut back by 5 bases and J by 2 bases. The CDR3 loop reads CASSPRLAGGLTTYNEQFF. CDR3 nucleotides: TGTGCCAGCAGCCCCCGACTAGCGGGGGGCCTAACGACCTACAATGAGCAGTTCTTC.

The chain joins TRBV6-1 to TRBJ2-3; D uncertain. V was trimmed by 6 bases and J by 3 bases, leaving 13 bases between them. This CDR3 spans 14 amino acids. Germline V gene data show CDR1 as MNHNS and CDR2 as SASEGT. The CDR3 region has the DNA TGTGCCAGCAGGACCCCGGGTGGGACAGATACGCAGTATTTT. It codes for CASRTPGGTDTQYF.

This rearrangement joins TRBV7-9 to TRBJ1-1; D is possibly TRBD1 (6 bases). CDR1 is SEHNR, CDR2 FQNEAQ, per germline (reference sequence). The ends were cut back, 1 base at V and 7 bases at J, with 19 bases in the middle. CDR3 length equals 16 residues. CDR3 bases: TGTGCCAGCAGCTTAGTGTCGACCGGGGGCGCAAATGAAGCTTTCTTT. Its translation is CASSLVSTGGANEAFF.

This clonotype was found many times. Here the CDR3 DNA reads TGCAGTGCTAGAGAATCCATACAGGGGTTCGCTGAAGCTTTCTTT. It yields the protein CSARESIQGFAEAFF. The rearrangement uses TRBV20-1 and TRBJ1-1; 7 bases match TRBD1. This CDR3 has 15 residues. The V gene's germline CDR1 is DFQATT and CDR2 SNEGSKA (reference sequence). Trimming took 0 bases from V and 6 from J; bases not matched to a gene: 10.

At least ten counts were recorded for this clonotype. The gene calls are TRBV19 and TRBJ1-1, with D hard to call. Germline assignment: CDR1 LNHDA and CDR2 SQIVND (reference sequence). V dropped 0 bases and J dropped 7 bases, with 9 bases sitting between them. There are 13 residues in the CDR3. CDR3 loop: CASSIETHREAFF. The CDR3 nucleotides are TGTGCCAGTAGTATAGAAACCCACCGTGAAGCTTTCTTT.

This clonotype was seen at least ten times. CDR3 residues: CASSPESSAGEKLFF. The DNA for the CDR3 is TGTGCCAGCTCACCAGAGAGCAGTGCAGGCGAAAAACTGTTTTTT. The chain combines TRBV18 with TRBJ1-4; D remains unclear. The CDR3 has 15 amino acids. Germline CDR1 and CDR2: KGHSH and LQKENI. The germline V and J ends were trimmed by 2 bases and 8 bases, with 15 bases remaining between them.

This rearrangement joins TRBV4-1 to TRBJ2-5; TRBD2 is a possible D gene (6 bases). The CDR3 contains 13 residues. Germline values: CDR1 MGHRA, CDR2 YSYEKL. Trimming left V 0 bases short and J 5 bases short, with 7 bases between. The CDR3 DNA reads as TGCGCCAGCAGCCAAGATGGAGGGGAGACCCAGTACTTC. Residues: CASSQDGGETQYF.

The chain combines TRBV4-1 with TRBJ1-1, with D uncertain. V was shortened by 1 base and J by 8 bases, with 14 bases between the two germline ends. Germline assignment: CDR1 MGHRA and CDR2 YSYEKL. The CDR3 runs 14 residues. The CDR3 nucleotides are TGCGCCAGCAGCCAAGTCGGCAGGTCGGACGAAGCTTTCTTT. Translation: CASSQVGRSDEAFF.

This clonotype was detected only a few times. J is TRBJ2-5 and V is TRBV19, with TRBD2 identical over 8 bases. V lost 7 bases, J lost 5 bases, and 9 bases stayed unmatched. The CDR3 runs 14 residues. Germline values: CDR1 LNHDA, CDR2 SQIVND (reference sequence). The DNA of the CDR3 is TGTGCCAGTACCCTCGGGGGGGCAGGGGAGACCCAGTACTTC. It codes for CASTLGGAGETQYF.

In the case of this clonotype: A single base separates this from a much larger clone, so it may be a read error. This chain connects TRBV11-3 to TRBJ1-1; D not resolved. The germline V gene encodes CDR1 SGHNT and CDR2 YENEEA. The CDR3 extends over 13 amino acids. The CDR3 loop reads CARSLDQDTEAFF. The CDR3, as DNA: TGTGCCAGGAGCTTAGATCAGGACACTGAAGCTTTCTTT.

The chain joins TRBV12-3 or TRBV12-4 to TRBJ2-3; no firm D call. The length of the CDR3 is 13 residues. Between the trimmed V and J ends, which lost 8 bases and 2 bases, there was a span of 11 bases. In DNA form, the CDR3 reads TGTGCCAGCGTGTTTAGCCACACAGATACGCAGTATTTT. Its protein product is CASVFSHTDTQYF.

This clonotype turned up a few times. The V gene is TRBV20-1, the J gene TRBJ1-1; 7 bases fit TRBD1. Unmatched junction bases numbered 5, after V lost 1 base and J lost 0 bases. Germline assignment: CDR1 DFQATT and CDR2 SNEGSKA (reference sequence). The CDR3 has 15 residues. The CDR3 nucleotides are TGCAGTGCTAGAGGCAGGGGGAAAATGAACACTGAAGCTTTCTTT. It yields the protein CSARGRGKMNTEAFF.

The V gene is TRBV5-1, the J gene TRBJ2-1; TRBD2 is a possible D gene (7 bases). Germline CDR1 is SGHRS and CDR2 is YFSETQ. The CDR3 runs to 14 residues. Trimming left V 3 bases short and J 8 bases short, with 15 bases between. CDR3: CASSWGLGGDEQFF. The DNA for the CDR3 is TGCGCCAGCAGCTGGGGGCTGGGGGGGGATGAGCAGTTCTTC. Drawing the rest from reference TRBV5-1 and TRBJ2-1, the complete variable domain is KAGVTQTPRYLIKTRGQQVTLSCSPISGHRSVSWYQQTPGQGLQFLFEYFSETQRNKGNFPGRFSGRQFSNSRSEMNVSTLELGDSALYLCASSWGLGGDEQFFGPGTRLTVL.

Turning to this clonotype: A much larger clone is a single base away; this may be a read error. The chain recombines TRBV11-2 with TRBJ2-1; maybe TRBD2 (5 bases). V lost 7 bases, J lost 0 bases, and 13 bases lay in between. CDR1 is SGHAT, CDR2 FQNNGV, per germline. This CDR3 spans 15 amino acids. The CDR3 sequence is CASTIERGSYNEQFF. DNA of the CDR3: TGTGCCAGCACCATTGAACGGGGCTCCTACAATGAGCAGTTCTTC.

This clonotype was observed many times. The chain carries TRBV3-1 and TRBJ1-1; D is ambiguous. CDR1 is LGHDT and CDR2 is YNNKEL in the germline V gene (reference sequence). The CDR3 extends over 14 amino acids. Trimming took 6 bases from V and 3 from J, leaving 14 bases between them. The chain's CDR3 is CASRESRTDTEAFF. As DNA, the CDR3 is TGTGCCAGCAGGGAAAGCAGGACTGACACTGAAGCTTTCTTT.

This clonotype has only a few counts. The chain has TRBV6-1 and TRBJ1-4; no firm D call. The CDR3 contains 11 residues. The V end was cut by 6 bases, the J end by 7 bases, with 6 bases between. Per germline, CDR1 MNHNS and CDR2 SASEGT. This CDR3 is CASRVFEKLFF. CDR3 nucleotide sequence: TGTGCCAGCAGGGTCTTTGAAAAACTGTTTTTT.

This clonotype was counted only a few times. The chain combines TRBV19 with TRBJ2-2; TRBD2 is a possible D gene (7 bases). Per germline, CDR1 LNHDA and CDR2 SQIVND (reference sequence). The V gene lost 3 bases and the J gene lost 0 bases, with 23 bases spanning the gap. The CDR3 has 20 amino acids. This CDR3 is CASSILFGFGGGANTGELFF. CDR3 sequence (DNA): TGTGCCAGTAGTATTCTCTTCGGTTTCGGCGGGGGCGCGAACACCGGGGAGCTGTTTTTT. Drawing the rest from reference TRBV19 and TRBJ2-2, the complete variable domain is DGGITQSPKYLFRKEGQNVTLSCEQNLNHDAMYWYRQDPGQGLRLIYYSQIVNDFQKGDIAEGYSVSREKKESFPLTVTSAQKNPTAFYLCASSILFGFGGGANTGELFFGEGSRLTVL.

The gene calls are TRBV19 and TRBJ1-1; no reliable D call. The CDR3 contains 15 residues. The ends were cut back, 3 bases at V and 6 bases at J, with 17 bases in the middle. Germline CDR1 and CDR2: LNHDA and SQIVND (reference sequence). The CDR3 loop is CASSIEGPVVAEAFF. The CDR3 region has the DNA TGTGCCAGTAGTATCGAAGGACCGGTGGTTGCTGAAGCTTTCTTT.

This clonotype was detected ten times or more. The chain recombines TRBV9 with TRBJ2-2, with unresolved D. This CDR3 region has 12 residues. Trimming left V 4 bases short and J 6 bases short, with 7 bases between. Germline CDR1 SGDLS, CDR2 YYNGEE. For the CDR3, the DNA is TGTGCCAGCAGCTTCTATTCCGGGGAGCTGTTTTTT. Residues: CASSFYSGELFF.

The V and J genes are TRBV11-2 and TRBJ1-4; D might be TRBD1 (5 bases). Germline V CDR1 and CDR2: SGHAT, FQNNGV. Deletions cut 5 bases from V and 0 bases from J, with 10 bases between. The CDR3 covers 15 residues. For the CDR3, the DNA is TGTGCCAGCAGCGACCGGGACTCAACTAATGAAAAACTGTTTTTT. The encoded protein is CASSDRDSTNEKLFF.

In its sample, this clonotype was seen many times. CDR3: CASSPSGGWQTQYF. In DNA form, the CDR3 reads TGTGCCAGCAGCCCTAGCGGGGGGTGGCAGACCCAGTACTTC. V is TRBV7-3 and J is TRBJ2-5; the match to TRBD2 covers 11 bases. The V gene's germline CDR1 is SGHTA and CDR2 FQGTGA. V dropped 5 bases and J dropped 6; count of bases not matched to a gene: 5. The CDR3 spans 14 residues.

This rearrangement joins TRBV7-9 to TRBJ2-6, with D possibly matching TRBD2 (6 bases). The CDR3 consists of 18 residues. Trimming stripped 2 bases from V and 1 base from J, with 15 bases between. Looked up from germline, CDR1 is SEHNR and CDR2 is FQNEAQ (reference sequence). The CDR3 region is CASSLYGDWGSGANVLTF. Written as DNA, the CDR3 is TGTGCCAGCAGCTTATACGGGGACTGGGGATCTGGGGCCAACGTCCTGACTTTC.

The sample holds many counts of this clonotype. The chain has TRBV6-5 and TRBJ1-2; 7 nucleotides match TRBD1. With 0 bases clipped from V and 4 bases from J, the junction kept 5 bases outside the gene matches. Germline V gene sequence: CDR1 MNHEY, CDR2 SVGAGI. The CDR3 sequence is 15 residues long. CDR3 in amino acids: CASSYSTGEIYGYTF. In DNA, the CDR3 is TGTGCCAGCAGTTACTCTACAGGGGAAATCTATGGCTACACCTTC.

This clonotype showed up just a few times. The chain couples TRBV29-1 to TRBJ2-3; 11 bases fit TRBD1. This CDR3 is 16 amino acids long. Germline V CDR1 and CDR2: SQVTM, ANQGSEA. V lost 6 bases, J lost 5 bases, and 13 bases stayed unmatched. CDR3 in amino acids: CSVEGGGQGARDTQYF. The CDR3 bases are TGCAGCGTCGAGGGGGGTGGACAGGGGGCGCGAGATACGCAGTATTTT.